These T cell receptor beta chains were read from a single sample in a study of spatial heterogeneity in lung cancer. TCRdb reprocessed the 5' RACE reads with MiXCR, giving one entry per CDR3 protein. The data hold about 30,000 distinct CDR3 sequences, with more than 5.5% observed a single time. Specimen: lung tumor tissue, collected at surgery. These receptors originate from a male donor with early-stage non-small cell lung cancer. Each CDR3 is given with its conserved first and last residue. D genes are given only for firm matches. Part of the rows lack a size; the others show once, few, many or a class for expanded clones.

many	NA	TRBV20-1	TRBJ1-5	TGCAGTGCTGTAAGGGACACTCATAGCAATCAGCCCCAGCATTTT	CSAVRDTHSNQPQHF
NA	TRBD1	TRBV29-1	TRBJ1-5	TGCAGCATTGGGGGACAGGGCCAGAATCAGCCCCAGCATTTT	CSIGGQGQNQPQHF
many	TRBD1	TRBV7-2	TRBJ2-5	TGTGCCAGCAGCCCTCGGACAGGGGTGGGGGAAGAGACCCAGTACTTC	CASSPRTGVGEETQYF
many	NA	TRBV28	TRBJ1-4	TGTGCCACCTTAGGGTGGGGGGGGAATGAAAAACTGTTTTTT	CATLGWGGNEKLFF
NA	NA	TRBV29-1	TRBJ1-1	TGCAGCGTTGAAATTGAGCGGCAGAACACTGAAGCTTTCTTT	CSVEIERQNTEAFF
many	NA	TRBV6-2/TRBV6-3	TRBJ1-5	TGTGCCAGCAGTCAGGGATTTAGCAATCAGCCCCAGCATTTT	CASSQGFSNQPQHF
NA	NA	TRBV20-1	TRBJ2-5	TGCAGTGCCGAGATCGGCCCATTCGGTAAAGAGACCCAGTACTTC	CSAEIGPFGKETQYF
NA	NA	TRBV5-1	TRBJ2-3	TGCGCCAGCAGCTTGGGTACTAGCACAGATACGCAGTATTTT	CASSLGTSTDTQYF
many	NA	TRBV2	TRBJ2-3	TGTGCCAGCAGGTTCTTCATTCCGATCGCAGATACGCAGTATTTT	CASRFFIPIADTQYF
many	NA	TRBV10-3	TRBJ2-3	TGTGCCATCAGTGAGTCCCTTAGCACAGATACGCAGTATTTT	CAISESLSTDTQYF
many	TRBD2	TRBV3-1	TRBJ2-1	TGTGCCAGCAGCCTAGGAACCGGGACTAGCGTTGGTGGGCAGTTCTTC	CASSLGTGTSVGGQFF
many	TRBD2	TRBV20-1	TRBJ2-5	TGCAGTGCTACTGACTCAGCGGGGCAAGAGACCCAGTACTTC	CSATDSAGQETQYF
few	TRBD1	TRBV5-1	TRBJ2-6	TGCGCCAGCAGCTCAGCCGGGACAGCGTCTGTCGGGGCCAACGTCCTGACTTTC	CASSSAGTASVGANVLTF
many	NA	TRBV7-2	TRBJ2-3	TGTGCCAGCAGTTTCCAGACTAGGAATACGCAGTATTTT	CASSFQTRNTQYF
few	NA	TRBV20-1	TRBJ2-7	TGCAGTGCTAGGGACAGCAGCTCCTACGAGCAGTACTTC	CSARDSSSYEQYF
many	NA	TRBV6-5	TRBJ2-5	TGTGCCAGCAGTCCGAGTGGGTACTGGGACCACATGGAGACCCAGTACTTC	CASSPSGYWDHMETQYF
many	TRBD1	TRBV5-1	TRBJ2-2	TGCGCCAGCAGCTTGGTGGGACAGGGGAACACCGGGGAGCTGTTTTTT	CASSLVGQGNTGELFF